These 16 T cell receptor beta chains were sequenced from one sample in a study of T cells after yellow fever vaccination. TCRdb used MiXCR to reprocess the 5' RACE reads, holding one entry per CDR3 protein. The repertoire holds hundreds of thousands of distinct CDR3 sequences, with over 9% as singletons. The material sequenced was PBMCs, taken on the day of the yellow fever booster vaccination. These receptors were collected from a man aged 25 to 40 who received the YFV17D yellow fever vaccine.

This clonotype has ten or more counts. This rearrangement joins TRBV5-1 to TRBJ2-7, with TRBD1 matching 9 bases. Germline V lookup: CDR1 SGHRS, CDR2 YFSETQ. There are 18 residues in the CDR3. The junction had 20 bases not matched to a gene; V was cut back by 7 bases and J by 3 bases. The CDR3 is CASSAGQGTFKGSYEQYF. The CDR3 DNA reads TGCGCCAGCTCAGCGGGACAGGGAACCTTCAAGGGGAGCTACGAGCAGTACTTC.

The chain links TRBV9 to TRBJ2-5, with a weak D call TRBD2 (5 bases). The CDR3 loop spans 13 amino acids. V lost 1 base and J lost 9, with 13 bases in between. Germline values: CDR1 SGDLS, CDR2 YYNGEE. The CDR3 spells CASSVLPAGAQYF. The CDR3 nucleotides read TGTGCCAGCAGCGTACTCCCCGCCGGGGCCCAGTACTTC.

A few counts support this clonotype. This chain uses TRBV7-8 with TRBJ1-4; D gene uncertain. Looked up from germline, CDR1 is SGHVS and CDR2 is FQNEAQ. The CDR3 runs 14 residues. Deletions cut 1 base from V and 3 bases from J, with 6 bases between. The CDR3 DNA is TGTGCCAGCAGCTTAGTTGGGGCTAATGAAAAACTGTTTTTT. It translates to CASSLVGANEKLFF.

This clonotype has a handful of counts. The chain uses TRBV12-3 or TRBV12-4 and TRBJ2-2; D call uncertain. Trimming cost V 7 bases and J 4 bases, with 10 bases left between them. The CDR3 contains 13 residues. The CDR3 loop is CASNQVVTGELFF. CDR3 DNA sequence: TGTGCCAGCAATCAGGTCGTCACCGGGGAGCTGTTTTTT.

This chain uses TRBV29-1 with TRBJ2-7; no definite D call. Trimming shortened V by 0 bases and J by 3 bases, and 6 bases separated the two germline ends. Germline V gene lookup returns CDR1 SQVTM and CDR2 ANQGSEA. The length of the CDR3 is 12 residues. The CDR3 sequence is CSVEEGDYEQYF. The CDR3 nucleotides read TGCAGCGTTGAAGAAGGAGACTACGAGCAGTACTTC.

This clonotype was counted once. V and J are TRBV11-2 and TRBJ2-1; TRBD2 might be the D (6 bases). V was shortened by 8 bases and J by 1 base, with 15 bases between the two germline ends. CDR3 length: 15 residues. Germline lookup yields CDR1 SGHAT and CDR2 FQNNGV. CDR3 amino acids: CASGSGLPSYNEQFF. The CDR3 DNA reads TGTGCCAGCGGGTCGGGACTCCCTTCCTACAATGAGCAGTTCTTC.

Only a few counts were recorded for this clonotype. CDR3 residues: CASSPQPAGASYEQYF. The CDR3 DNA follows: TGCGCCAGCAGCCCACAGCCTGCGGGAGCTTCCTACGAGCAGTACTTC. The V call is TRBV5-1, the J call TRBJ2-7; 7 nucleotides agree with TRBD2. CDR3 length: 16 amino acids. Trimming removed 4 bases from V and 1 base from J; junction bases left unmatched: 11. Germline V lookup: CDR1 SGHRS, CDR2 YFSETQ.

V gene TRBV6-2 or TRBV6-3 combines with J gene TRBJ1-2; D is unresolved. The CDR3 length is 15 residues. Germline CDR1 reads MNHEY; CDR2 reads SVGEGT. Trimming cost V 3 bases and J 2 bases, with 13 bases left between them. Here the CDR3 reads CASSYRHLGNYGYTF. The CDR3 nucleotides read TGTGCCAGCAGTTATCGCCATCTAGGAAACTATGGCTACACCTTC.

This clonotype was observed at least ten times. The chain has TRBV6-5 and TRBJ2-2; tentatively, D is TRBD2 (5 bases). The CDR3 has 14 residues. Germline CDR1 MNHEY, CDR2 SVGAGI. V lost 0 bases to trimming and J lost 4 bases, with 6 bases between them. CDR3 sequence: CASSYSRVTGELFF. In DNA form, the CDR3 reads TGTGCCAGCAGTTACTCGAGGGTCACCGGGGAGCTGTTTTTT.

V usage is TRBV20-1 and J usage is TRBJ1-1; tentative D call: TRBD1 (6 bases). Germline V gene lookup returns CDR1 DFQATT and CDR2 SNEGSKA (reference sequence). Trimming cost V 5 bases and J 6 bases, with 13 bases left between them. The CDR3 runs 12 residues. This chain's CDR3 is CSAPTGKPEAFF. DNA of the CDR3: TGCAGTGCTCCTACAGGGAAACCTGAAGCTTTCTTT.

This clonotype was counted only a few times. V and J are TRBV12-3 or TRBV12-4 and TRBJ2-6; TRBD1 matches at 10 bases. V shed 6 bases and J 11 bases; nucleotides not matched to a gene: 10. This CDR3 region has 15 residues. The CDR3 region is CASSERRQGADVLTF. In DNA, the CDR3 is TGTGCCAGCAGCGAACGCCGACAGGGGGCGGACGTCCTGACTTTC.

On this clonotype: A read error is possible here, since a much larger clone lies one base away. The rearrangement joins TRBV20-1 to TRBJ2-7; TRBD2 aligns across 7 bases. V shed 1 base, J shed 7 bases, and the junction held 7 bases outside the gene matches. The CDR3 spans 13 residues. Germline loops: CDR1 DFQATT, CDR2 SNEGSKA (reference sequence). This CDR3 reads CSARAAGALEQYF. The CDR3 region has the DNA TGCAGTGCTAGAGCGGCGGGAGCCTTGGAGCAGTACTTC.

The chain uses TRBV28 and TRBJ2-2; 8 nucleotides agree with TRBD2. Per the germline V gene, CDR1 is MDHEN and CDR2 is SYDVKM. CDR3 size: 15 residues. The V segment lost 6 bases and the J segment 3 bases; nucleotides outside the gene matches: 6. The CDR3 DNA is TGTGCCAGCAGACGCTCGACTAGCGACACCGGGGAGCTGTTTTTT. It encodes CASRRSTSDTGELFF.

Concerning this clonotype: One end of the junction is discordant with germline, which a read error may explain. V gene TRBV10-3 combines with J gene TRBJ2-1; 9 bases line up with TRBD1. Germline values: CDR1 ENHRY, CDR2 SYGVKD. The CDR3 has 14 residues. The CDR3 sequence is CAISAGTGYNEQSF. CDR3 nucleotides: TGTGCCATCAGTGCCGGGACAGGGTACAATGAGCAGTCCTTC.

This clonotype was seen a handful of times. The rearrangement uses TRBV7-8 and TRBJ1-1; no reliable D call. The CDR3 contains 14 residues. V lost 1 base, J lost 2 bases, and 8 bases lay in between. Germline lookup yields CDR1 SGHVS and CDR2 FQNEAQ. The CDR3 loop reads CASSLVGYNTEAFF. CDR3 DNA: TGTGCCAGCAGCTTAGTTGGGTACAACACTGAAGCTTTCTTT.

The chain employs TRBV29-1 and TRBJ1-2, with 10 bases fitting TRBD1. CDR1 SQVTM and CDR2 ANQGSEA come from the germline V gene. This CDR3 has 9 amino acids. V lost 6 bases to trimming and J lost 14 bases; unmatched junction nucleotides: 3. In DNA, the CDR3 is TGCAGCGTGGGGGACAGGGGAACCTTC. Residues: CSVGDRGTF.